Below, 20 T cell receptor beta chains from the same sample are listed, as sequenced in a study of T cells expressing NK-cell markers. Reanalyzing the 5' RACE reads, TCRdb keeps one entry per CDR3 protein, without DNA. Its table lists 440,000 or so distinct CDR3 sequences. Sequencing was done on a sample of blood T cells: a sorted CD56 or NKG2C T cell subset, CD4+ or CD8+ T cells, or bulk PBMC T cells (not recorded which). The origin of the receptors is a woman aged 18-69 years in good health.

The V and J genes are TRBV20-1 and TRBJ1-2; absent DNA, TCRdb's TRBD1 call cannot be checked. This CDR3 is 13 amino acids long. The germline V gene has CDR1 DFQATT and CDR2 SNEGSKA (reference sequence). The CDR3 spells CSASGGARDGYTF.

V and J are TRBV20-1 and TRBJ2-3; TCRdb's D gene call, TRBD1, goes unchecked for lack of DNA. From germline, CDR1 is DFQATT and CDR2 SNEGSKA (reference sequence). This CDR3 is 15 amino acids long. The CDR3 reads CSGMPPRTVADTQYF.

The chain employs TRBV9 and TRBJ2-7; absent DNA, TCRdb's TRBD1 call cannot be checked. CDR3 length equals 14 residues. CDR1 is SGDLS and CDR2 is YYNGEE in the germline V gene. This CDR3 is CASSPRERGYEQYF.

V usage is TRBV7-2 and J usage is TRBJ2-1; without DNA, the TCRdb call of TRBD1 cannot be checked. This CDR3 has 14 residues. CDR1 SGHTA and CDR2 FQGNSA come from the germline V gene. CDR3 sequence reads: CASSLVGQTIGQFF.

The rearrangement joins TRBV7-9 to TRBJ1-4; the TRBD1 assignment by TCRdb is unverifiable without DNA. The germline gives CDR1 SEHNR, CDR2 FQNEAQ (reference sequence). The CDR3 is 17 amino acids. The CDR3 region is CASSLDRGTATNEKLFF.

This chain joins TRBV18 and TRBJ1-4; lacking DNA, the TRBD1 call made by TCRdb goes unchecked. Germline V gene data show CDR1 as KGHSH and CDR2 as LQKENI. CDR3 length equals 15 residues. The CDR3 reads CASSRHPPTNEKLFF.

The rearrangement links TRBV24-1 to TRBJ1-5. This CDR3 has 15 amino acids. Per the germline V gene, CDR1 is KGHDR and CDR2 is SFDVKD. The CDR3 is CATSDKALSNQPQHF.

The chain couples TRBV6-2 or TRBV6-3 to TRBJ2-2; TCRdb indicates TRBD1, and absent DNA this call remains unverified. The CDR3 contains 15 residues. The germline V gene has CDR1 MNHEY and CDR2 SVGEGT. The CDR3 spells CASIQGTLNTGELFF.

V gene TRBV27 combines with J gene TRBJ2-1; TCRdb names TRBD2, which stays unverified in the absence of DNA. The length of the CDR3 is 15 residues. Germline CDR1 MNHEY, CDR2 SMNVEV (reference sequence). CDR3 protein: CASSLLAGLYHEQFF.

The V and J genes are TRBV18 and TRBJ1-4. The CDR3 covers 13 residues. Looked up from germline, CDR1 is KGHSH and CDR2 is LQKENI. The CDR3 here is CASSQSRGEKLFF.

The chain has TRBV12-5 and TRBJ2-5; TCRdb selects TRBD2, and the lack of DNA leaves this call unchecked. The CDR3 sequence is 16 residues long. Per germline, CDR1 LGHNT and CDR2 FRNRAP. The CDR3 is CASGLGRPGGEETQYF.

The genes are TRBV20-1 and TRBJ2-1. The CDR3 extends over 12 amino acids. Germline values: CDR1 DFQATT, CDR2 SNEGSKA (reference sequence). The CDR3 loop is CSALDSYNEQFF.

J is TRBJ2-1 and V is TRBV7-9; TCRdb's D gene call, TRBD1, goes unchecked for lack of DNA. Germline V CDR1 and CDR2: SEHNR, FQNEAQ (reference sequence). This CDR3 spans 15 amino acids. CDR3 sequence reads: CASTTRQGRMNEQFF.

The rearrangement joins TRBV20-1 to TRBJ1-3; absent DNA, TCRdb's TRBD1 call cannot be checked. The CDR3 covers 17 residues. CDR1 is DFQATT, CDR2 SNEGSKA, per germline (reference sequence). CDR3 in amino acids: CSARVVGTGNFGNTIYF.

This chain links TRBV7-3 with TRBJ2-1; TCRdb picks TRBD2, but there is no DNA to check that call. This CDR3 has 15 amino acids. Germline V lookup: CDR1 SGHTA, CDR2 FQGTGA. The CDR3 region is CASSLSPSGVNEQFF.

The gene calls are TRBV6-5 and TRBJ2-1; TCRdb's D call, TRBD2, is unchecked because there is no DNA. The CDR3 totals 15 residues. Germline V gene lookup returns CDR1 MNHEY and CDR2 SVGAGI. This CDR3 is CASSYDGLAGEEQFF.

The chain has TRBV12-3 or TRBV12-4 and TRBJ2-3; TCRdb's D call of TRBD2 is untestable without DNA. The CDR3 length is 15 residues. The CDR3 reads CASSSGLAGGDTQYF.

V and J are TRBV12-3 or TRBV12-4 and TRBJ2-3. The CDR3 spans 15 residues. The CDR3 protein is CASSLGESATDTQYF.

The rearrangement joins TRBV6-1 to TRBJ2-5. The germline gives CDR1 MNHNS, CDR2 SASEGT. The CDR3 covers 13 residues. The CDR3 is CASIERWPKTQYF.

CDR3 protein: CASSFRDLSYEQYF. The chain links TRBV28 to TRBJ2-7. The CDR3 has 14 residues. Germline CDR1 and CDR2: MDHEN and SYDVKM.